This passage covers 2 T cell receptor beta chains from one sample sequenced in a study of blood T cells in healthy people across ages. For the second PCR, which ran for about 6 to 11 cycles, a sample-barcoded 5' primer and a J-beta primer mix were used. TCRdb re-derived calls from the 5' RACE reads in MiXCR, one entry per CDR3 protein. The sample consists of about 1.7 million distinct CDR3 sequences, 28% of them appearing once. Material for sequencing was blood. Receptors were obtained from a woman aged 25 to 45 in good health.

V usage is TRBV12-3 or TRBV12-4 and J usage is TRBJ1-2, with 9 bases fitting TRBD1. V dropped 5 bases and J dropped 3; count of bases not matched to a gene: 16. The CDR3 is 18 amino acids. CDR3 nucleotide sequence: TGTGCCAGCAGTGACCGGGACAGGGTTCATCCCCAGGACTATGGCTACACCTTC. Amino acids: CASSDRDRVHPQDYGYTF.

V is TRBV28 and J is TRBJ1-2; D is uncertain. V was clipped by 1 base and J by 8 bases, with 11 bases between them. CDR3 length: 13 residues. Germline assignment: CDR1 MDHEN and CDR2 SYDVKM. This CDR3 reads CASSLSVPGGYTF. As DNA, the CDR3 is TGTGCCAGCAGTTTATCGGTTCCGGGGGGCTACACCTTC.